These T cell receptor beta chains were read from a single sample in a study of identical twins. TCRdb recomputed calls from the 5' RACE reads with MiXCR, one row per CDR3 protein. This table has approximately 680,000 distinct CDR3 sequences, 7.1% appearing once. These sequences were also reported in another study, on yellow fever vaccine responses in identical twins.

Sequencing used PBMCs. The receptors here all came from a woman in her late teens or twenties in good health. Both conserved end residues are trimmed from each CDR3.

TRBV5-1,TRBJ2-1,ASSDLTGTLNNEQF
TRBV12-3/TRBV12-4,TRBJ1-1,ASTRVGGEAF
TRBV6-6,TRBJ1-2,ASSDRDSYGYT
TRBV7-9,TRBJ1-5,ASSAGTGANQPQH
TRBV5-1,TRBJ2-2,ASSLAGLGLGGELF
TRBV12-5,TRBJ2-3,ASGWASGSGTDTQY
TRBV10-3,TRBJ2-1,AISKPSYNEQF
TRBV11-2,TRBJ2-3,ASSLVGLERTDTQY
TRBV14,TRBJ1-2,ASSQAPTLYGYT
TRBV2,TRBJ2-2,ASSELGGRAGELF
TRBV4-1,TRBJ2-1,ASSHGLAHRARTANEQF
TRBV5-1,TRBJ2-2,ASSRTSGANTGELF
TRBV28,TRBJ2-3,ASNSGRGTDTQY
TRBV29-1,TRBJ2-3,SVVDRGTTDTQY
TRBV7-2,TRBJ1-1,ASSLIWDRGFTEAF
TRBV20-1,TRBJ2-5,SARPYSGGRETQY
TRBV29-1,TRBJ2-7,SVEGRGLAGADEQY
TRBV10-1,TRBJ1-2,ASSESGHQDRYT
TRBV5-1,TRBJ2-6,ASSASGTDISGANVLT
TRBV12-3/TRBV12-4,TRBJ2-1,ASSFPGGGYNEQF
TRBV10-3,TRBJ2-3,AITQGDASTDTQY
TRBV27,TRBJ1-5,ASSRQGPMNQPQH
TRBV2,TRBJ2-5,ASSELDSQETQY
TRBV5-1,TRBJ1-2,ASSLEGSGGGYT
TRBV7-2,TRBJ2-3,ASSSSGLAGSTDTQY
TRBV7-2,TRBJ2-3,ASSLGQGVGTDTQY
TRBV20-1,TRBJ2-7,SAPLGLAGAGNYEQY
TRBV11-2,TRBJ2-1,ASSLVAGLAGGSREQF
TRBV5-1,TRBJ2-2,ASSLTGGGLGGELF
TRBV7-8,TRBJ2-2,ASQMWYSGNTGELF
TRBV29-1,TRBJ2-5,SVKGGGGQETQY
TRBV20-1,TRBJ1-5,SAIQGRNQPQH
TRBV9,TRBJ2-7,ASSVGLDRLYEQY
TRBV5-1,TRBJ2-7,ASSLGRTAGFLSYEQY
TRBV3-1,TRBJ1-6,ASSLKTGFGSPLH
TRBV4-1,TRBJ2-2,ASSQAAVTGELF
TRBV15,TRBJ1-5,ATSRVGGQGLNQPQH
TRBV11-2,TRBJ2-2,ASSFRGTSGRWDDTGELF
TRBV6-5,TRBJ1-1,ASSLEGRATEAF
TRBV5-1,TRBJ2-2,ASSQGQPTGELF
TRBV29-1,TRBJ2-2,SGTFVGELF
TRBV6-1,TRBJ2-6,ASSEKGARGWPSGANVLT
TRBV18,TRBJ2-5,ASSGQRGETQY
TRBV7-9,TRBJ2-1,ASRTTSGSYNEQF
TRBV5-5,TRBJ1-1,AGGTGATSTGAF
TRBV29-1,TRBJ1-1,SVPAPDRENTEAF
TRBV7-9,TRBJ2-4,ASSPKNIQY
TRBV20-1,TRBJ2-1,SALRSFMFDSNEQF
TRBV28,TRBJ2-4,ASNQATGGWESLAKNIQY
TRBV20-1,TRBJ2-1,SARRGNYNEQF
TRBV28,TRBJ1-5,ASSGARHQPQH
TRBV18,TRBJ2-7,ASSKGSGTSEQY
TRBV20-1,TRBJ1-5,SARDQGLINQPQH
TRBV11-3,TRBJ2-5,ASSQEEGPWETQY
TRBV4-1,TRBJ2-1,ASSRQGAENEQF
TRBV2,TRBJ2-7,ASREGTSGPYEQY
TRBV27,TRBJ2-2,ASSYLGSGSRGELF
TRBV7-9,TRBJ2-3,ASSSRTSGSANTQY